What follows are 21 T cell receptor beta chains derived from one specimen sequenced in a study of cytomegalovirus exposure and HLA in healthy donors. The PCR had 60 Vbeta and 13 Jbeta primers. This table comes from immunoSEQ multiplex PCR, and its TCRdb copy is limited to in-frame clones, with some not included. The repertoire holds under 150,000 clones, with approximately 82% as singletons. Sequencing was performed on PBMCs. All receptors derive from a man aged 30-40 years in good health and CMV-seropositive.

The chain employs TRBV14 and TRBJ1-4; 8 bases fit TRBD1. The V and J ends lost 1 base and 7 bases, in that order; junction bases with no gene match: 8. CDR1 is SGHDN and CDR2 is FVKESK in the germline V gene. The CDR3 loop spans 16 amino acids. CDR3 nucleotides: TGTGCCAGCAGCCAAGGAAGACAGGGGATGAGTGAAAAACTGTTTTTT. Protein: CASSQGRQGMSEKLFF.

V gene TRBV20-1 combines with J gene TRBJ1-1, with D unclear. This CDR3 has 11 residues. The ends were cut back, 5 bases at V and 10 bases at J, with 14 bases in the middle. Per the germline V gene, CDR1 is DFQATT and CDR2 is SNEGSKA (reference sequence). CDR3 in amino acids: CSASFSGLAFF. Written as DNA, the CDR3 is TGCAGTGCTTCATTCTCTGGACTAGCTTTCTTT.

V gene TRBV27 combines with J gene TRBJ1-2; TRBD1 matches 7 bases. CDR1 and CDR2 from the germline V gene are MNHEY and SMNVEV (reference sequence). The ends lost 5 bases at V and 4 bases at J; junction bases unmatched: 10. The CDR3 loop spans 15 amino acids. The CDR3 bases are TGTGCCAGCAGTCAAAGGGGGGACAGCCTCTATGGCTACACCTTC. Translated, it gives CASSQRGDSLYGYTF.

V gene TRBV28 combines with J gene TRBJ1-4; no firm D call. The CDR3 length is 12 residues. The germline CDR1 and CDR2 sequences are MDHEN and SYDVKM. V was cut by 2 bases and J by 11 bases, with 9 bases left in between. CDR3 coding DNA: TGTGCCAGCAGTTTAGTCCAGGCCAAACTGTTTTTT. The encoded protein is CASSLVQAKLFF.

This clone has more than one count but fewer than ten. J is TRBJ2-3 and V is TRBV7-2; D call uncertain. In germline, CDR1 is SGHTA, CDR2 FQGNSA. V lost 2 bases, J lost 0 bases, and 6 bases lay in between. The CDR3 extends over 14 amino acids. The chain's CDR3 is CASSLRRSTDTQYF. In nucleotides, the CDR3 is TGTGCCAGCAGCTTAAGGCGGAGCACAGATACGCAGTATTTT.

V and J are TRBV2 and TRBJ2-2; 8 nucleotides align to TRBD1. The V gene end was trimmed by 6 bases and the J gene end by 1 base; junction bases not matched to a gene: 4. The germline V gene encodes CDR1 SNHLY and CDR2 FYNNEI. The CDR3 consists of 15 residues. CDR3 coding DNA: TGTGCCAGCAGGGCCGGGACAGGGAACACCGGGGAGCTGTTTTTT. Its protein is CASRAGTGNTGELFF.

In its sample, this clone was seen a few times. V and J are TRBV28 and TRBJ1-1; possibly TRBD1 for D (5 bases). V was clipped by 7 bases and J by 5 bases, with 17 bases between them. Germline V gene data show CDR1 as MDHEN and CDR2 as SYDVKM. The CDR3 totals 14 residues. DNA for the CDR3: TGTGCCAGCACCATGGGGCAGGGTTGGACTGAAGCTTTCTTT. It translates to CASTMGQGWTEAFF.

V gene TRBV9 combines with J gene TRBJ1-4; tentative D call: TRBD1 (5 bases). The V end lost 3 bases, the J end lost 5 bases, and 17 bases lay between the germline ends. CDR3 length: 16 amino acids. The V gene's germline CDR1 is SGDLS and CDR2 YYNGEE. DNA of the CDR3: TGTGCCAGCAGCGCCGGGGTCGGGGGATCGAATGAAAAACTGTTTTTT. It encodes CASSAGVGGSNEKLFF. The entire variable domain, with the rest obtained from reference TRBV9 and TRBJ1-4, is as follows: DSGVTQTPKHLITATGQRVTLRCSPRSGDLSVYWYQQSLDQGLQFLIQYYNGEERAKGNILERFSAQQFPDLHSELNLSSLELGDSALYFCASSAGVGGSNEKLFFGSGTQLSVL.

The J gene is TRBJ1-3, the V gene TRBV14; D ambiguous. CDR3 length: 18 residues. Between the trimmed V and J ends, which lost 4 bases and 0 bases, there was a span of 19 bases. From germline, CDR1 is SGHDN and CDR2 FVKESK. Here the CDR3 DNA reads TGTGCCAGCAGCCTTATCCAGACTCGAGCGACCTCTGGAAACACCATATATTTT. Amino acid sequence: CASSLIQTRATSGNTIYF. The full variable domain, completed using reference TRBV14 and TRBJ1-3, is EAGVTQFPSHSVIEKGQTVTLRCDPISGHDNLYWYRRVMGKEIKFLLHFVKESKQDESGMPNNRFLAERTGGTYSTLKVQPAELEDSGVYFCASSLIQTRATSGNTIYFGEGSWLTVV.

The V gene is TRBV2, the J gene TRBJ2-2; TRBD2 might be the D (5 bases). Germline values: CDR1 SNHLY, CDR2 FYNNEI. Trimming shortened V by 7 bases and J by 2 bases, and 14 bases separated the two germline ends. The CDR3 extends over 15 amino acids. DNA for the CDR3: TGTGCCAGCAAGGCCGTGGGAGACAACACCGGGGAGCTGTTTTTT. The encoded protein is CASKAVGDNTGELFF.

The CDR3 sequence: CASSLTGGEQYF. CDR3 DNA sequence: TGTGCCAGCAGCCTCACAGGGGGGGAGCAGTACTTC. This chain connects TRBV25-1 to TRBJ2-7, with 8 bases identical to TRBD1. The CDR3 extends over 12 amino acids. The V and J ends lost 6 bases and 7 bases, in that order; junction bases with no gene match: 5. Germline assignment: CDR1 MGHDK and CDR2 SYGVNS.

CDR3 sequence: CASKGDRDSYEQYF. The CDR3, as DNA: TGTGCCAGCAAGGGGGACAGGGATTCCTACGAGCAGTACTTC. The rearrangement links TRBV2 to TRBJ2-7; 9 bases align to TRBD1. The CDR3 is 14 amino acids. The J segment lost 1 base and the V segment lost 7 bases, leaving 5 bases of the junction unmatched. Looked up from germline, CDR1 is SNHLY and CDR2 is FYNNEI.

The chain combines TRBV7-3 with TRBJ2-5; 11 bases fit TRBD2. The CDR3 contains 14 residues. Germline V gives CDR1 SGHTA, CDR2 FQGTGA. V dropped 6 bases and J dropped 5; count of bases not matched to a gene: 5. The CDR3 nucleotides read TGTGCCAGCAGTGATAGCGGGAGGGGGGAGACCCAGTACTTC. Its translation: CASSDSGRGETQYF.

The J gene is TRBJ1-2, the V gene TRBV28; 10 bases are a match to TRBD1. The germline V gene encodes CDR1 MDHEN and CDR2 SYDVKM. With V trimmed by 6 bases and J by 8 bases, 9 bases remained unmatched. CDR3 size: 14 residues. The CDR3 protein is CASRRGTGERGYTF. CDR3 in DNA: TGTGCCAGCAGGAGAGGGACAGGGGAGAGGGGCTACACCTTC.

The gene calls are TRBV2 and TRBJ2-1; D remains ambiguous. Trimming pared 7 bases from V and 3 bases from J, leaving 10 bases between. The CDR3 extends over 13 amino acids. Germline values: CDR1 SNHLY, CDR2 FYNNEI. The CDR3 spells CASTLNYYNEQFF. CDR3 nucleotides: TGTGCCAGCACTCTTAACTACTACAATGAGCAGTTCTTC.

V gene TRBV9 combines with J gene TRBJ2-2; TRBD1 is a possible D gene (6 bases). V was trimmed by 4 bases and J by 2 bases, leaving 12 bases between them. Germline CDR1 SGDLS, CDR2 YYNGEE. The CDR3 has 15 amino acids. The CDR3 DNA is TGTGCCAGCAGCTTCGAAGGGGGTAACACCGGGGAGCTGTTTTTT. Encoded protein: CASSFEGGNTGELFF.

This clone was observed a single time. CDR3 DNA sequence: TGTGCCAGCAGTTTCGTAAGACTAGGGTGGGCCGGGGAGCTGTTTTTT. Translating it yields CASSFVRLGWAGELFF. The rearrangement uses TRBV28 and TRBJ2-2; tentatively, D is TRBD2 (6 bases). The CDR3 length is 16 residues. V lost 3 bases and J lost 6, with 17 bases in between. In germline, CDR1 is MDHEN, CDR2 SYDVKM.

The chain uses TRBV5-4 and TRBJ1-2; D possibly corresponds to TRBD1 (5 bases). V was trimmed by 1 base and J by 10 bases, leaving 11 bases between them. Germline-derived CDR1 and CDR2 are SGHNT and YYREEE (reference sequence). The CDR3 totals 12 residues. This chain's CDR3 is CASSLQGKDYTF. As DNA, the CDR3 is TGTGCCAGCAGCTTGCAGGGCAAGGACTACACCTTC.

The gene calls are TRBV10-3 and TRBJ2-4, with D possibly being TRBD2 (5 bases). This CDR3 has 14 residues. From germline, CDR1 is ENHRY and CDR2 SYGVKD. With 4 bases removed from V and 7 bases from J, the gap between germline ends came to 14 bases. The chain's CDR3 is CAISGAASPNIQYF. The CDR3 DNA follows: TGTGCCATCAGTGGGGCGGCTAGCCCGAACATTCAGTACTTC.

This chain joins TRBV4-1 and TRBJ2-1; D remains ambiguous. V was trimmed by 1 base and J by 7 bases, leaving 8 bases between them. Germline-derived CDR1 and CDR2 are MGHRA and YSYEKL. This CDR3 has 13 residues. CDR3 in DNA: TGCGCCAGCAGCCAAGGCCCTAGGAATGAGCAGTTCTTC. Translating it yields CASSQGPRNEQFF.

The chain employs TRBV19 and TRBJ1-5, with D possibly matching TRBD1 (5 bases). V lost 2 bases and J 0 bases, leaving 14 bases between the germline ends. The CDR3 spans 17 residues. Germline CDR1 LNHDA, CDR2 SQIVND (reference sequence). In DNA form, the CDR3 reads TGTGCCAGTAGTATAAGGGGAACGTCATATAGCAATCAGCCCCAGCATTTT. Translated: CASSIRGTSYSNQPQHF.